This section outlines one TCR beta chain sequence together with its context. One junction end does not reproduce the germline sequence, and a read error may be involved. Per germline, CDR1 LGHNA and CDR2 YSLEER. The CDR3 loop spans 13 amino acids. The entry originates in a study of blood T cell repertoires in COVID-19. Turning to the study itself: Sample material is recorded as cDNA or gDNA derived from T cells, B-cell-depleted T cells, or PBMCs.

Data came from immunoSEQ multiplex PCR; TCRdb stores just in-frame clones and leaves some out. The repertoire consists of over 20,000 clones, with about 91% occurring once and the leading ten covering about 1.9%. The sample was peripheral blood. This TCR was recovered from a human donor in a cohort sampled during active COVID-19. The rearrangement joins TRBV4-3 to TRBJ1-4; possible D gene TRBD1, 6 bases. The chain's CDR3 is CASSQDAGGQPEF. As DNA, the CDR3 is TGCGCCAGCAGCCAAGATGCAGGAGGACAGCCAGAGTTT.